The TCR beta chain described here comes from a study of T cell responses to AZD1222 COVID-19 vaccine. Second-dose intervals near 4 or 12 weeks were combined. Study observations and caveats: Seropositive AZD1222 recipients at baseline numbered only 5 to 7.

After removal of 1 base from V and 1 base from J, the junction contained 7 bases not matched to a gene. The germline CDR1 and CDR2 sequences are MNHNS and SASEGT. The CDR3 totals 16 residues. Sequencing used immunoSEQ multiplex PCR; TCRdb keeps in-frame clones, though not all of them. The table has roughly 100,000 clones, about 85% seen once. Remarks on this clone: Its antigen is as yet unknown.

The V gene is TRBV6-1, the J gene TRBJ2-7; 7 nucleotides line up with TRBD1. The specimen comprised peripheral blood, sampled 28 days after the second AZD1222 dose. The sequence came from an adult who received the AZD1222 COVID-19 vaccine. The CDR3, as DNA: TGTGCCAGCAGTGAAGGTAGTTGGGACAGATCCTACGAGCAGTACTTC. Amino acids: CASSEGSWDRSYEQYF.